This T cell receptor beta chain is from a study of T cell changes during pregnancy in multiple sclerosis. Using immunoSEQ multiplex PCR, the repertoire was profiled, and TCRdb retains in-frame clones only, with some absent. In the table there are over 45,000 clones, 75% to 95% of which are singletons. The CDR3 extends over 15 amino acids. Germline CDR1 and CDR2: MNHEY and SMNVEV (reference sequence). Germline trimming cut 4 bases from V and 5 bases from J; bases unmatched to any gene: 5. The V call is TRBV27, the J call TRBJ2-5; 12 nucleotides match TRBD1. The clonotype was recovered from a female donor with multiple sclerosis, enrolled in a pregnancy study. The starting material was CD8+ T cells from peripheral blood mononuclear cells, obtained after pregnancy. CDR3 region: CASSSGQGAWETQYF. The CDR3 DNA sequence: TGTGCCAGCAGTTCGGGACAGGGGGCTTGGGAGACCCAGTACTTC.